A selection of T cell receptor beta chains follows, all from one sample in a study of cytomegalovirus exposure and HLA in healthy donors. The data were produced by immunoSEQ multiplex PCR, yet TCRdb's version contains in-frame clones alone and is incomplete. Of more than 90,000 clones in the sample, around three quarters were seen once. The sequenced material came from PBMCs. The receptor set was obtained from a man aged 25-45 years in good health and CMV-seropositive. Each CDR3 is given with its conserved first and last residue. D genes are given only for firm matches. Clone size is stated in some rows and not others, as once, few, many or a class when expanded.

v_call	j_call	clone_size	d_call	cdr3_length	cdr3_nt	cdr3_aa
TRBV7-6	TRBJ2-7	few	TRBD1	15	TGTGCCAGCAGCTTGGGAGGACAGGGGCCCTACGAGCAGTACTTC	CASSLGGQGPYEQYF
TRBV5-1	TRBJ1-1	.	TRBD1	14	TGCGCCAGCAGCTTGACAGGGGCGAACACTGAAGCTTTCTTT	CASSLTGANTEAFF
TRBV4-3	TRBJ2-7	few	.	16	TGCGCCAGCAGCCAAGTTCTGTCCCCCGAGGGCCACGAGCAGTACTTC	CASSQVLSPEGHEQYF
TRBV9	TRBJ2-2	.	.	17	TGTGCCAGCAGTGAAATACGACCGGGGGAAAACACCGGGGAGCTGTTTTTT	CASSEIRPGENTGELFF
TRBV29-1	TRBJ1-2	.	.	11	TGCAGCGTTGGGGCCGGCTATGGCTACACCTTC	CSVGAGYGYTF
TRBV6-1	TRBJ2-5	.	TRBD1	16	TGTGCCAGCAGTGAAGCCGGGGACAGGGTAACGGAGACCCAGTACTTC	CASSEAGDRVTETQYF
TRBV2	TRBJ2-5	.	.	18	TGTGCCAGCATCCGACAGGGCTTACGCGGGGCATCACAAGAGACCCAGTACTTC	CASIRQGLRGASQETQYF
TRBV7-9	TRBJ1-2	.	.	12	TGTTCCAGCAGCTATCAGGGTTCTGGCTACACCTTC	CSSSYQGSGYTF
TRBV25-1	TRBJ1-5	.	TRBD1	17	TGTGCCAGCAGTGGGCCCGGGACAGAAAAGAGCAATCAGCCCCAGCATTTT	CASSGPGTEKSNQPQHF
TRBV30	TRBJ1-1	.	.	14	TGTGCCTGGAGTGTAGGATGGGGGGGCCCTGAAGCTTTCTTT	CAWSVGWGGPEAFF
TRBV28	TRBJ2-5	.	.	12	TGTGCCAGCTGGGGCCCTGATGAGACCCAGTACTTC	CASWGPDETQYF
TRBV10-3	TRBJ2-3	few	TRBD2	14	TGTGCCATCAGTGGAGCGGGGGAGTCGGATACGCAGTATTTT	CAISGAGESDTQYF
TRBV28	TRBJ2-7	.	TRBD1	13	TGTGCCAGCAACCCACAGGGGGCGGACGAGCAGTACTTC	CASNPQGADEQYF
TRBV7-3	TRBJ1-6	once	.	17	TGTGCCAGCAGCTTAACGGGGGGGCGGACAAATAATTCACCCCTCCACTTT	CASSLTGGRTNNSPLHF
TRBV19	TRBJ1-4	.	.	16	TGTGCCAGTAGTGCGGGATCCCCAGGGAACGAGGAAAAACTGTTTTTT	CASSAGSPGNEEKLFF
TRBV11-2	TRBJ1-3	.	.	14	TGTGCCAGCAGCTTAGCCAGTTCTGGAAACACCATATATTTT	CASSLASSGNTIYF
TRBV7-8	TRBJ1-1	.	.	14	TGTGCCAGCAGCCCACCAGGGTATGGAGCTGAAGCTTTCTTT	CASSPPGYGAEAFF
TRBV7-2	TRBJ2-1	.	TRBD2	13	TGTGCCAGCAGCACCGGGGGGGAGGCTGAGCAGTTCTTC	CASSTGGEAEQFF
TRBV7-3	TRBJ1-1	once	TRBD1	14	TGTGCCAGCAGCGCACAGGGGAGAGACACTGAAGCTTTCTTT	CASSAQGRDTEAFF
TRBV6-6	TRBJ1-5	.	TRBD1	14	TGTGCCAGCAGCTGGGGGCAGGGGGTAGGGCCCCAGCATTTT	CASSWGQGVGPQHF
TRBV29-1	TRBJ1-1	.	.	14	TGCAGCGTTGAACCTACAGGGATGAACACTGAAGCTTTCTTT	CSVEPTGMNTEAFF
TRBV29-1	TRBJ2-4	.	.	12	TGCAGCGTTGGTCAGGGCAGAAACATTCAGTACTTC	CSVGQGRNIQYF
TRBV7-2	TRBJ2-2	.	.	17	TGTGCCAGCAGCTTAGCTTGGAGCCAGTTGAACACCGGGGAGCTGTTTTTT	CASSLAWSQLNTGELFF
TRBV5-4	TRBJ2-7	.	.	14	TGTGCCAGCAGCCGCGGGACCGTCTCCTACGAGCAGTACTTC	CASSRGTVSYEQYF
TRBV5-1	TRBJ2-3	.	TRBD2	15	TGCGCCAGCAGCTTGGGAACTAGCGGGGGGGATACGCAGTATTTT	CASSLGTSGGDTQYF
TRBV5-1	TRBJ2-7	many	TRBD1	17	TGCGCCAGCAGCTTCCAGGGGATGGACAGGGATTCCTACGAGCAGTACTTC	CASSFQGMDRDSYEQYF
TRBV5-6	TRBJ2-7	.	TRBD1	15	TGTGCCAGCACCGTTCGGCAGGCAGGGGGCTACGAGCAGTACTTC	CASTVRQAGGYEQYF
TRBV5-8	TRBJ1-4	.	TRBD1	14	TGTGCCAGCAGCCTCGACAGGGGTAATGAAAAACTGTTTTTT	CASSLDRGNEKLFF
TRBV5-4	TRBJ2-1	.	TRBD2	15	TGTGCCAGCAGCTTGAAGTGGGGGGGGTACAATGAGCAGTTCTTC	CASSLKWGGYNEQFF
TRBV25-1	TRBJ1-1	few	.	14	TGTGCCAGCACCCCAGGCCACCCGAACACTGAAGCTTTCTTT	CASTPGHPNTEAFF
TRBV6-5	TRBJ1-2	.	TRBD1	15	TGTGCCAACAGTATTTCCGGGACAGGGAACTATGGCTACACCTTC	CANSISGTGNYGYTF
TRBV7-9	TRBJ2-5	once	.	15	TGTGCCAGCAGCCAGGACTTGCGGGGTCGAGAGACCCAGTACTTC	CASSQDLRGRETQYF
TRBV7-2	TRBJ2-7	.	.	14	TGTGCCAGCAGAAACCGGGGTCAAGTGGGCGAGCAGTACTTC	CASRNRGQVGEQYF
TRBV11-3	TRBJ2-7	.	.	12	TGTGCCAGCAGCTTAAGCGGAAAAGAGCAGTACTTC	CASSLSGKEQYF
TRBV4-3	TRBJ1-6	.	.	16	TGCGCCAGCAGCCAATCCAGGAACTCCTATAATTCACCCCTCCACTTT	CASSQSRNSYNSPLHF
TRBV6-1	TRBJ2-3	.	.	16	TGTGCCAGCAGTGAAAAAGCGGCGTTTAGGGGGGATACGCAGTATTTT	CASSEKAAFRGDTQYF
TRBV7-2	TRBJ2-1	few	TRBD2	13	TGTGCTCAGGGTAGCGGGTCCTACAATGAGCAGTTCTTC	CAQGSGSYNEQFF
TRBV7-9	TRBJ1-1	.	.	13	TGTGCCAGCAGCCGGAGCATGAACACTGAAGCTTTCTTT	CASSRSMNTEAFF
TRBV19	TRBJ2-5	.	TRBD1	18	TGTGCCAGTAGTTCCCGGGACAGGGGGCATAGGTGGCAAGAGACCCAGTACTTC	CASSSRDRGHRWQETQYF
TRBV21-1	TRBJ2-5	.	.	18	TGTGCCAGCAGCAAGTTCAGAAAGGTCGACAGGTACCAAGAGACCCAGTACTTC	CASSKFRKVDRYQETQYF
TRBV4-3	TRBJ1-4	.	.	17	TGCGCCAGCAGTCAAGATCCGTTCGGGGGGGCTAACGAAAAACTGTTTTTT	CASSQDPFGGANEKLFF
TRBV5-4	TRBJ2-1	.	TRBD2	15	TGTGCCAGCAGCTTGGCCCAAGGACTAGCCTTTGAGCAGTTCTTC	CASSLAQGLAFEQFF
TRBV5-4	TRBJ1-6	.	.	12	TGTGCCAGCAGCTTACAAAATTCACCCCTCCACTTT	CASSLQNSPLHF
TRBV6-6	TRBJ1-5	.	TRBD1	13	TGTGCCAGCAGAGACAGGGGCAATCAGCCCCAGCATTTT	CASRDRGNQPQHF
TRBV2	TRBJ1-5	.	TRBD1	13	TGTGCCAGCAGGGGGACAGCTAATCAGCCCCAGCATTTT	CASRGTANQPQHF
TRBV2	TRBJ1-3	.	.	14	TGTGCCAGCAGTCAGGGGAGCTCTGGAAACACCATATATTTT	CASSQGSSGNTIYF
TRBV6-5	TRBJ1-2	.	.	12	TGTGCCAGCATCCGGACAGACTATGGCTACACCTTC	CASIRTDYGYTF
TRBV29-1	TRBJ1-4	.	TRBD1	13	TGCAGCGTTACCGGGACAGGGGACGAAAAACTGTTTTTT	CSVTGTGDEKLFF
TRBV2	TRBJ2-7	.	.	14	TGTGCCAGCAGTGCAGGGTCGAGTCCCTACGAGCAGTACTTC	CASSAGSSPYEQYF